A selection of T cell receptor beta chains follows, all from one sample in a study of blood T cell repertoires in COVID-19. Libraries were prepared by immunoSEQ multiplex PCR; TCRdb keeps only in-frame clonotypes and omits some of them. Seen here are approximately 90,000 clones, approximately 87% observed once, and the top ten hold roughly a sixth. Material for sequencing was peripheral blood. The origin of the receptors is a human donor in a cohort sampled during active COVID-19. The CDR3 runs from the conserved cysteine through the conserved F or W. Each record gives: D gene, J gene, V gene, clone size, CDR3 length, CDR3 protein, CDR3 DNA. The D gene is left open where the match is weak. Not every row has a clone size; where given, it reads once, few, many or a size class.

- | TRBJ1-4 | TRBV19 | - | 16 | CASKTNREGANEKLFF | TGTGCCAGCAAAACCAACAGGGAGGGGGCTAATGAAAAACTGTTTTTT
- | TRBJ1-5 | TRBV6-5 | - | 13 | CASSRTRVQPQHF | TGTGCCAGCAGTCGAACGAGGGTTCAGCCCCAGCATTTT
TRBD1 | TRBJ1-5 | TRBV19 | - | 14 | CASSAGQRYQPQHF | TGTGCCAGTAGTGCGGGACAGCGGTATCAGCCCCAGCATTTT
- | TRBJ2-2 | TRBV7-2 | - | 16 | CASSLVTWGATGELFF | TGTGCCAGCAGCTTAGTTACTTGGGGCGCAACCGGGGAGCTGTTTTTT
- | TRBJ1-3 | TRBV5-6 | - | 16 | CASSLPFHSSGNTIYF | TGTGCCAGCAGCTTGCCGTTCCACAGCTCTGGAAACACCATATATTTT
TRBD1 | TRBJ2-5 | TRBV27 | once | 15 | CASSFSSGGLETQYF | TGTGCCAGCAGTTTCTCGTCAGGGGGCTTGGAGACCCAGTACTTC
- | TRBJ1-2 | TRBV19 | - | 15 | CASSIGQWRQEGYTF | TGTGCCAGTAGTATCGGGCAGTGGAGGCAGGAGGGCTACACCTTC
TRBD1 | TRBJ2-5 | TRBV24-1 | - | 15 | CATSDSRTGMETQYF | TGTGCCACCAGTGACTCTAGGACAGGGATGGAGACCCAGTACTTC
TRBD1 | TRBJ1-1 | TRBV10-3 | - | 14 | CAIRGTGSNTEAFF | TGTGCCATCAGAGGGACAGGGTCGAACACTGAAGCTTTCTTT
- | TRBJ2-7 | TRBV5-4 | - | 13 | CASSNAASYEQYF | TGTGCCAGCAGCAACGCAGCGTCCTACGAGCAGTACTTC
- | TRBJ2-7 | TRBV19 | - | 13 | CASSIRGLDEQYF | TGTGCCAGTAGTATTAGAGGTCTGGACGAGCAGTACTTC
TRBD1 | TRBJ2-3 | TRBV25-1 | - | 14 | CASAHRGGTDTQYF | TGTGCCAGCGCGCACAGGGGAGGCACAGATACGCAGTATTTT
- | TRBJ2-1 | TRBV4-3 | - | 14 | CASSQDLQGYEQFF | TGCGCCAGCAGCCAAGATCTGCAGGGGTATGAGCAGTTCTTC
- | TRBJ1-1 | TRBV4-1 | - | 15 | CASSRIPMLNTEAFF | TGCGCCAGCAGCCGCATACCTATGCTGAACACTGAAGCTTTCTTT
TRBD1 | TRBJ1-2 | TRBV5-1 | - | 14 | CASSLGDSNYGYTF | TGCGCCAGCAGCTTGGGGGACAGTAACTATGGCTACACCTTC
- | TRBJ2-5 | TRBV9 | - | 16 | CASSVAPGDAWETQYF | TGTGCCAGCAGCGTAGCTCCAGGGGACGCTTGGGAGACCCAGTACTTC
TRBD1 | TRBJ1-2 | TRBV7-2 | - | 16 | CASSFPKGQGAYGYTF | TGTGCCAGCAGCTTCCCGAAAGGACAGGGCGCTTATGGCTACACCTTC
TRBD1 | TRBJ1-2 | TRBV7-2 | - | 16 | CASRYTGTAAHYGYTF | TGTGCCAGCCGATACACCGGGACAGCGGCCCACTATGGCTACACCTTC
- | TRBJ2-7 | TRBV2 | - | 13 | CASSAATLYEQYF | TGTGCCAGCTCCGCGGCTACTCTCTACGAGCAGTACTTC
TRBD1 | TRBJ2-3 | TRBV2 | - | 14 | CASSGDRGTDTQYF | TGTGCCAGCAGTGGAGACAGGGGGACAGATACGCAGTATTTT
TRBD1 | TRBJ1-2 | TRBV28 | once | 12 | CASSPTGVGYTF | TGTGCCAGCAGCCCGACAGGGGTCGGCTACACCTTC
TRBD1 | TRBJ1-4 | TRBV6-5 | once | 13 | CACTRDSNEKLFF | TGTGCCTGTACCCGGGACAGCAATGAAAAACTGTTTTTT
TRBD2 | TRBJ2-2 | TRBV4-3 | - | 18 | CASSQVGGDTKNTGELFF | TGCGCCAGCAGCCAAGTCGGGGGGGACACCAAGAACACCGGGGAGCTGTTTTTT
TRBD1 | TRBJ2-4 | TRBV14 | - | 15 | CASSQSASGGNIQYF | TGTGCCAGCAGCCAATCAGCCTCAGGGGGAAACATTCAGTACTTC
- | TRBJ1-1 | TRBV6-5 | - | 14 | CASRPLSLNTEAFF | TGTGCCAGCAGACCCCTATCATTGAACACTGAAGCTTTCTTT
TRBD1 | TRBJ1-1 | TRBV11-2 | - | 15 | CASSLQKGGHTEAFF | TGTGCCAGCAGCTTGCAAAAAGGGGGCCACACTGAAGCTTTCTTT
TRBD1 | TRBJ2-2 | TRBV18 | - | 15 | CASSRGTGNTGELFF | TGTGCCAGCTCACGCGGGACAGGCAACACCGGGGAGCTGTTTTTT
TRBD1 | TRBJ1-2 | TRBV28 | - | 13 | CASSFQGGYGYTF | TGTGCCAGCAGTTTTCAGGGGGGCTATGGCTACACCTTC
- | TRBJ1-4 | TRBV19 | - | 15 | CASSISTETNEKLFF | TGTGCCAGTAGTATCTCGACAGAAACCAATGAAAAACTGTTTTTT
TRBD1 | TRBJ2-7 | TRBV2 | - | 15 | CASSSYRGLSYEQYF | TGTGCCAGCAGCTCTTACAGGGGGTTATCCTACGAGCAGTACTTC
TRBD1 | TRBJ1-2 | TRBV27 | - | 15 | CASKGGQGGGYGYTF | TGTGCCAGCAAAGGAGGACAGGGCGGGGGCTATGGCTACACCTTC
- | TRBJ2-2 | TRBV5-1 | - | 19 | CASSLRRIGREHGTGELFF | TGCGCCAGCAGCTTGAGGCGTATCGGGCGGGAACACGGGACCGGGGAGCTGTTTTTT
TRBD1 | TRBJ1-1 | TRBV28 | - | 15 | CASRTIDRVFTEAFF | TGTGCCAGCAGAACCATTGACAGGGTGTTTACTGAAGCTTTCTTT
TRBD1 | TRBJ2-7 | TRBV24-1 | few | 12 | CATSDTGDEQYF | TGTGCCACCAGTGATACAGGGGACGAGCAGTACTTC
TRBD2 | TRBJ2-1 | TRBV28 | - | 15 | CASSLHSGGAGEQFF | TGTGCCAGCAGTTTACATAGCGGGGGGGCCGGTGAGCAGTTCTTC
- | TRBJ1-2 | TRBV28 | - | 16 | CASRGTRTDNDYGYTF | TGTGCCAGCAGGGGGACACGGACAGACAACGACTATGGCTACACCTTC
- | TRBJ1-3 | TRBV13 | - | 15 | CASSLTGSSGNTIYF | TGTGCCAGCAGCTTAACGGGGAGTTCTGGAAACACCATATATTTT
- | TRBJ2-2 | TRBV6-1 | - | 16 | CASSELEQGNTGELFF | TGTGCCAGCAGTGAACTAGAACAGGGGAACACCGGGGAGCTGTTTTTT
- | TRBJ1-5 | TRBV6-5 | - | 14 | CARPPDPTYQPQHF | TGTGCCAGGCCCCCCGACCCGACTTATCAGCCCCAGCATTTT
- | TRBJ1-1 | TRBV27 | - | 14 | CASSLRGGGTEAFF | TGTGCCAGCAGTTTGCGGGGTGGAGGAACTGAAGCTTTCTTT
- | TRBJ1-1 | TRBV3-1/TRBV3-2 | - | 14 | CASSQESSREEAFF | TGTGCCAGCAGCCAAGAATCTAGCAGAGAGGAAGCTTTCTTT
- | TRBJ1-5 | TRBV5-8 | - | 15 | CASSLGGRANQPQHF | TGTGCCAGCAGCTTGGGTGGCAGGGCCAATCAGCCCCAGCATTTT